This T cell receptor (beta chain) appears in the sequencing data of a study of T cell changes during pregnancy in multiple sclerosis. Assay: immunoSEQ multiplex PCR; the TCRdb copy retains only in-frame clones and omits some. The table shows about 69,000 clones, with roughly 90% occurring only once. The CDR3 is 14 amino acids. Per germline, CDR1 MGHDK and CDR2 SYGVNS. V shed 6 bases, J shed 4 bases, and the junction held 7 bases outside the gene matches. Source: CD4+ T cells from peripheral blood mononuclear cells, taken in the third trimester of pregnancy. The sequence derives from a female donor in good health, enrolled as a control in a pregnancy study. The chain combines TRBV25-1 with TRBJ1-2, with 8 nucleotides matching TRBD1. CDR3 DNA sequence: TGTGCCAGCAGCGGTCGGGACAGGATCTATGGCTACACCTTC. Protein sequence: CASSGRDRIYGYTF.